The clone carrying this T cell receptor beta chain was counted ten times or more. Its target is not known. At least 3 on the Clinical Activity Score was recorded for ophthalmopathy patients, who also had NOSPECS grade at least 4 and duration under 3 months. PBMCs stemmed from 10 ml fresh peripheral blood. The CDR3 has 19 amino acids. Germline V gene data show CDR1 as MNHEY and CDR2 as SMNVEV (reference sequence). V was clipped by 6 bases and J by 0 bases; unmatched bases: 10. The record originates from a study of T cells in Graves' hyperthyroidism and ophthalmopathy. General study findings and limits: Ophthalmopathy, which appeared later, was predicted by the model a median about 5.9 months before onset.

Using RNA transcripts as the source, TCR beta CDR3 regions were amplified. With the HTBI primer set, the TCR CDR3 went through a first round of RT-PCR. TCRdb re-called the multiplex PCR reads through MiXCR, storing one row per CDR3 protein. The profile shows about 400,000 distinct CDR3 sequences, around 15% of them singletons. This TCR came from a man aged 45-60 years with Graves' ophthalmopathy. Input material: blood. The chain employs TRBV27 and TRBJ2-1, with 14 bases aligning to TRBD2. CDR3 sequence: CASSPRPTSGRASYNEQFF. As DNA, the CDR3 is TGTGCCAGCAGCCCTCGCCCGACTAGCGGGAGGGCCTCCTACAATGAGCAGTTCTTC.